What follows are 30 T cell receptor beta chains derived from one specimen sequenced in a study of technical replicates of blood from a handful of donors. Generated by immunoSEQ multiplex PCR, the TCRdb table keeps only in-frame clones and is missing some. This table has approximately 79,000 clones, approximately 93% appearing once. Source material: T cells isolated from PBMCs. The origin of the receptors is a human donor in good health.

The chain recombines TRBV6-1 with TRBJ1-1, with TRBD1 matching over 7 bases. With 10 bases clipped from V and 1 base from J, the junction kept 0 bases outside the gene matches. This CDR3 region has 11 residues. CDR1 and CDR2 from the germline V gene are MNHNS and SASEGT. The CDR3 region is CATGGNTEAFF. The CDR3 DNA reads TGTGCCACAGGGGGGAACACTGAAGCTTTCTTT.

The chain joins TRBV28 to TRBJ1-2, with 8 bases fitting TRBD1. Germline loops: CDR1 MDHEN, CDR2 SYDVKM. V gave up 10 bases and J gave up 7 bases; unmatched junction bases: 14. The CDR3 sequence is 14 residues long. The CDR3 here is CATRGDRSIGGYTF. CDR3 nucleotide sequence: TGTGCCACCAGGGGGGACAGGTCCATTGGTGGCTACACCTTC.

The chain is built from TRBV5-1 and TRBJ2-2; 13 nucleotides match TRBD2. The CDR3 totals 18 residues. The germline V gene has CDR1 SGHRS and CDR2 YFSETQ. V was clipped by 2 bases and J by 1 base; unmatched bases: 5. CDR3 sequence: CASSLSGLAGMNTGELFF. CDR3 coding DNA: TGCGCCAGCAGCTTATCGGGACTAGCGGGGATGAACACCGGGGAGCTGTTTTTT.

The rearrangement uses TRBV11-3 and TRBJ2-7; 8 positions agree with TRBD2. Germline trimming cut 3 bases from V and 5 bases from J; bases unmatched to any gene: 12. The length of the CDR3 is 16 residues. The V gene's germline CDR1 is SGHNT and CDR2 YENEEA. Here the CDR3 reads CASSLGVGTRPHEQYF. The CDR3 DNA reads TGTGCCAGCAGCTTGGGGGTCGGGACTAGGCCCCACGAGCAGTACTTC.

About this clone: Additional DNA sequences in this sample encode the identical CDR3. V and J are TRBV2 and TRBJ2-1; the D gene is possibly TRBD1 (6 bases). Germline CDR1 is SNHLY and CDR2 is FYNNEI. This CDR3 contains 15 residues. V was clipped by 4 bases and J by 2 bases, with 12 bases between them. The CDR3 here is CASSAQGRTYNEQFF. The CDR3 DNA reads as TGTGCCAGCAGTGCACAGGGAAGGACCTACAATGAGCAGTTCTTC.

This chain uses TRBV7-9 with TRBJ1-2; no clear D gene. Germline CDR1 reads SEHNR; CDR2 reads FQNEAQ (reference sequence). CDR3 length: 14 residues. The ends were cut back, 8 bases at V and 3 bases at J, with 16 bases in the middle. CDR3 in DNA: TGTGCCAGCCCTTATCCGGGGAGCGACTATGGCTACACCTTC. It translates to CASPYPGSDYGYTF.

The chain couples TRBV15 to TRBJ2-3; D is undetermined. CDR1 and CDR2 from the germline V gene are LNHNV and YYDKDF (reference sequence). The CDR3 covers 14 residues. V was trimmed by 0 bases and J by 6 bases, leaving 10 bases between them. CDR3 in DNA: TGTGCCACCAGCAGAGATAAGTCGGGTGATACGCAGTATTTT. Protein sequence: CATSRDKSGDTQYF. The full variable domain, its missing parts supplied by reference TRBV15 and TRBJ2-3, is DAMVIQNPRYQVTQFGKPVTLSCSQTLNHNVMYWYQQKSSQAPKLLFHYYDKDFNNEADTPDNFQSRRPNTSFCFLDIRSPGLGDTAMYLCATSRDKSGDTQYFGPGTRLTVL.

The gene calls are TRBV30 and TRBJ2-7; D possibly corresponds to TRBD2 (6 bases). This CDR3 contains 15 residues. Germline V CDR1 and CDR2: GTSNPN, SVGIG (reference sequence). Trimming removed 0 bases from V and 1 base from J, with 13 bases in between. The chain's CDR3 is CAWSVLGGASYEQYF. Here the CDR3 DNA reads TGTGCCTGGAGTGTACTTGGCGGGGCGTCCTACGAGCAGTACTTC.

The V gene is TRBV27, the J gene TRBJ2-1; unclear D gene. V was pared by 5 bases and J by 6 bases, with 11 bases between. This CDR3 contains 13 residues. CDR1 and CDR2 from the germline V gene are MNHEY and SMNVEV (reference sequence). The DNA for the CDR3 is TGTGCCAGCAGTCAACCCACGGGCAATGAGCAGTTCTTC. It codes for CASSQPTGNEQFF.

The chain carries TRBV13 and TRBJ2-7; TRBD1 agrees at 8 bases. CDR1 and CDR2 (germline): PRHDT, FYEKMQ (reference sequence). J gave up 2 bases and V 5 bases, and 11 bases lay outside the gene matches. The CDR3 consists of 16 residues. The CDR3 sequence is CASSRSPGQGTYEQYF. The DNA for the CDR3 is TGTGCCAGCAGCCGATCCCCCGGACAGGGAACCTACGAGCAGTACTTC.

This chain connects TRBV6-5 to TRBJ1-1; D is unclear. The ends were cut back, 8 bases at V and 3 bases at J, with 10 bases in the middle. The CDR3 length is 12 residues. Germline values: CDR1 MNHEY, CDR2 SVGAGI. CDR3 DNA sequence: TGTGCCAGCGTCAGGAGGGACACTGAAGCTTTCTTT. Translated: CASVRRDTEAFF.

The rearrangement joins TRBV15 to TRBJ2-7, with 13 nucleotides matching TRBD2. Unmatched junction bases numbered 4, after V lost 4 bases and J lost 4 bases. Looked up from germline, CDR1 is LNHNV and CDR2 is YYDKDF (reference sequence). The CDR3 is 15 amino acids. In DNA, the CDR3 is TGTGCCACCAGCACGGGACTAGCGGGACTTTACGAGCAGTACTTC. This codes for CATSTGLAGLYEQYF. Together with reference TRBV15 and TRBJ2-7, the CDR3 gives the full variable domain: DAMVIQNPRYQVTQFGKPVTLSCSQTLNHNVMYWYQQKSSQAPKLLFHYYDKDFNNEADTPDNFQSRRPNTSFCFLDIRSPGLGDTAMYLCATSTGLAGLYEQYFGPGTRLTVT.

The CDR3 coding sequence is TGCAGCGTTGACGGAGGGGACAGCAATCAGCCCCAGCATTTT. Translated: CSVDGGDSNQPQHF. The chain links TRBV29-1 to TRBJ1-5; the D gene is possibly TRBD1 (5 bases). The CDR3 has 14 amino acids. V was trimmed by 3 bases and J by 1 base, leaving 10 bases between them. The V gene's germline CDR1 is SQVTM and CDR2 ANQGSEA.

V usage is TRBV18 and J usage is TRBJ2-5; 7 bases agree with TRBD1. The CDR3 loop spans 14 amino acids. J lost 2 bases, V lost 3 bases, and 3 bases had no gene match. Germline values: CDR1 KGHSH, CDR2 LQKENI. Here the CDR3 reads CASSPTTGQETQYF. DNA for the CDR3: TGTGCCAGCTCACCTACGACAGGGCAAGAGACCCAGTACTTC.

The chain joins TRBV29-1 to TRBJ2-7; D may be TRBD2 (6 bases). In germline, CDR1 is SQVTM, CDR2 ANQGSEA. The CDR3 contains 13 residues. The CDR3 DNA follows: TGCAGTTGGAGGGACTCAATCTCCTACGAGCAGTACTTC. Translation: CSWRDSISYEQYF.

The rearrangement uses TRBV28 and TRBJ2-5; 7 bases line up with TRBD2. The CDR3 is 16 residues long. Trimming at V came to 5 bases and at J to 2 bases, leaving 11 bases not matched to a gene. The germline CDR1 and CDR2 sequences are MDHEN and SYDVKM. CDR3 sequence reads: CASSPRSGLNQETQYF. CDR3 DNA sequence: TGTGCCAGCAGTCCACGCTCGGGACTAAATCAAGAGACCCAGTACTTC.

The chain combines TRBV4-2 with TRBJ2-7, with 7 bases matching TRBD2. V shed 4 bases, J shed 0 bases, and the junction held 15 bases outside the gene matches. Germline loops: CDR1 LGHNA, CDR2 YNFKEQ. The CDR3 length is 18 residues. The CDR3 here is CASSLGGSGRTSSYEQYF. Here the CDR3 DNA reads TGTGCCAGCAGCCTTGGGGGTAGCGGGCGAACTAGCTCCTACGAGCAGTACTTC.

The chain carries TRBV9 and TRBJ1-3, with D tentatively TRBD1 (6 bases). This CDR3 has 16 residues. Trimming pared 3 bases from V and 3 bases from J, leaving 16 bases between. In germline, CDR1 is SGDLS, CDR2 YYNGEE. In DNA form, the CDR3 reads TGTGCCAGCAGCGCCAAGCCACAGGGAGTTGGAAACACCATATATTTT. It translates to CASSAKPQGVGNTIYF.

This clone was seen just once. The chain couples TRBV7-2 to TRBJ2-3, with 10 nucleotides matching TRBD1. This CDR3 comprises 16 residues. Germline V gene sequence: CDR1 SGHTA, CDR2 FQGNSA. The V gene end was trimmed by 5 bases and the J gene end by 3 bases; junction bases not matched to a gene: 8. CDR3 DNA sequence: TGTGCCAGCAGCCGCCGACAGGGGGCGAGGACAGATACGCAGTATTTT. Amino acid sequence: CASSRRQGARTDTQYF.

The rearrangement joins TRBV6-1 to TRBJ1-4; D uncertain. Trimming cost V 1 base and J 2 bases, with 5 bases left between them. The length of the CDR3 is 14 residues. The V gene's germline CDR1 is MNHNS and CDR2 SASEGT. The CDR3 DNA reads TGTGCCAGCAGTGAAGTTCTGACTAATGAAAAACTGTTTTTT. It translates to CASSEVLTNEKLFF.

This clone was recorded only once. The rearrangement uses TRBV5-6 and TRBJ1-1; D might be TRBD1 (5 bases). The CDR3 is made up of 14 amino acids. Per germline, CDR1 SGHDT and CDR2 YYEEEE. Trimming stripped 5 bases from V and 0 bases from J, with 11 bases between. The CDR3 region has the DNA TGTGCCAGCAGGTCCGGGGGGATGAACACTGAAGCTTTCTTT. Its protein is CASRSGGMNTEAFF. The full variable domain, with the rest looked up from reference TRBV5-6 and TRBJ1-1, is DAGVTQSPTHLIKTRGQQVTLRCSPKSGHDTVSWYQQALGQGPQFIFQYYEEEERQRGNFPDRFSGHQFPNYSSELNVNALLLGDSALYLCASRSGGMNTEAFFGQGTRLTVV.

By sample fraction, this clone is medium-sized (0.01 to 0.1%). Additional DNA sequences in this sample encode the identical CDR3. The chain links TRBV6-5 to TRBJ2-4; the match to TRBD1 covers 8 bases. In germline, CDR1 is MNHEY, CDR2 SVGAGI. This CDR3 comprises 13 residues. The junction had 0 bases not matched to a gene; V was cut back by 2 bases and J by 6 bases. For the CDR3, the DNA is TGTGCCAGCAGTTACGACAGGGGAAACATTCAGTACTTC. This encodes CASSYDRGNIQYF.

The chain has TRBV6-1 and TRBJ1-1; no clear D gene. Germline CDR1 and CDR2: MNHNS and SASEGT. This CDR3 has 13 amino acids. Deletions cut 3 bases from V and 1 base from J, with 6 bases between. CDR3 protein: CASSDSGNTEAFF. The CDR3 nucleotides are TGTGCCAGCAGTGACAGCGGGAACACTGAAGCTTTCTTT.

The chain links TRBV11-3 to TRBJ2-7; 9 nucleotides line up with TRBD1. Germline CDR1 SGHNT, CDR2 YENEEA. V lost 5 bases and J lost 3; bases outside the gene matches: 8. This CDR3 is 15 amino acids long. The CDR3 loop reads CASSLGRDRDYEQYF. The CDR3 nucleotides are TGTGCCAGCAGCCTAGGCAGGGACAGGGACTACGAGCAGTACTTC.

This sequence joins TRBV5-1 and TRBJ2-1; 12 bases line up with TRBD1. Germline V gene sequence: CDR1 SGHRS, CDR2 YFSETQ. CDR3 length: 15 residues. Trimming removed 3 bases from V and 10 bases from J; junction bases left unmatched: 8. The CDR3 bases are TGCGCCAGCAGCTCCGGGACAGGGGGCATAAACGAGCAGTTCTTC. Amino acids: CASSSGTGGINEQFF.

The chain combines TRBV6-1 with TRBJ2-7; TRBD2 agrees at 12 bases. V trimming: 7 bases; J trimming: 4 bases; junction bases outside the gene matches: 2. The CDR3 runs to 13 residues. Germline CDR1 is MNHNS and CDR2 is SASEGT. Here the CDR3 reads CASIGLAGYEQYF. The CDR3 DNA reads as TGTGCCAGCATCGGACTAGCGGGATACGAGCAGTACTTC.

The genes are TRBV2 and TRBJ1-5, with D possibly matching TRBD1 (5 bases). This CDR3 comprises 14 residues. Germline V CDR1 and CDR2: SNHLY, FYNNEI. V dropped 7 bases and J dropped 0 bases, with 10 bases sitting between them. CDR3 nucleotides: TGTGCCAGCAACCGGGGGGGTAGCAATCAGCCCCAGCATTTT. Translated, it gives CASNRGGSNQPQHF.

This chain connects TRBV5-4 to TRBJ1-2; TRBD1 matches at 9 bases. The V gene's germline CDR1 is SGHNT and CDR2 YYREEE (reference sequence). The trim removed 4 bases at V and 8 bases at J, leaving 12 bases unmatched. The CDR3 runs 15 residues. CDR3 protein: CASSTRDRAPFGYTF. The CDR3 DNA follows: TGTGCCAGCAGCACTCGGGACAGGGCGCCTTTCGGCTACACCTTC.

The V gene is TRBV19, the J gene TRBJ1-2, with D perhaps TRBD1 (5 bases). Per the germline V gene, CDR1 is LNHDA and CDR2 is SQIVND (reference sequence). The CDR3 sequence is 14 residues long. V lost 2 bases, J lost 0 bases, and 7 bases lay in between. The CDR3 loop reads CASSIQGTNYGYTF. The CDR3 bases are TGTGCCAGTAGTATACAGGGTACTAACTATGGCTACACCTTC. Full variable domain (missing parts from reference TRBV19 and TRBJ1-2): DGGITQSPKYLFRKEGQNVTLSCEQNLNHDAMYWYRQDPGQGLRLIYYSQIVNDFQKGDIAEGYSVSREKKESFPLTVTSAQKNPTAFYLCASSIQGTNYGYTFGSGTRLTVV.

CDR3 sequence reads: CASSAQGRMNTEAFF. The CDR3 nucleotides are TGTGCCAGCAGCGCACAGGGGCGGATGAACACTGAAGCTTTCTTT. The chain joins TRBV13 to TRBJ1-1; 7 positions match TRBD1. Germline V CDR1 and CDR2: PRHDT, FYEKMQ (reference sequence). The CDR3 spans 15 residues. V trimming: 5 bases; J trimming: 0 bases; junction bases outside the gene matches: 6.